This passage covers 9 T cell receptor beta chains from one sample sequenced in a study of OX40 agonist ivuxolimab in advanced cancers. Some clones are missing from TCRdb's copy, which holds only in-frame ones; the method was immunoSEQ multiplex PCR. The table shows about 69,000 clones, with over 80% occurring only once. The sample here was CD4+ or CD8+ T cells sorted from blood, taken in a trial of the OX40 agonist ivuxolimab. These receptors were obtained from an adult with an advanced solid tumor such as melanoma, head and neck, liver or kidney cancer.

This chain joins TRBV19 and TRBJ1-5; D not certain. V lost 3 bases, J lost 3 bases, and 12 bases lay in between. Looked up from germline, CDR1 is LNHDA and CDR2 is SQIVND (reference sequence). The CDR3 runs 15 residues. The CDR3 protein is CASSISDIPNQPQHF. CDR3 nucleotides: TGTGCCAGTAGTATCTCTGACATCCCCAATCAGCCCCAGCATTTT.

CDR3 residues: CASSFSGGALDEQYF. The CDR3 DNA follows: TGTGCCAGCAGCTTTAGCGGGGGGGCCCTCGACGAGCAGTACTTC. The gene calls are TRBV5-4 and TRBJ2-7; 11 nucleotides align to TRBD2. V was pared by 2 bases and J by 5 bases, with 6 bases of the junction left unmatched. This CDR3 is 15 amino acids long. Germline values: CDR1 SGHNT, CDR2 YYREEE (reference sequence).

This chain joins TRBV27 and TRBJ1-2; 7 bases are a match to TRBD1. J gave up 6 bases and V 6 bases, and 7 bases lay outside the gene matches. Germline V gives CDR1 MNHEY, CDR2 SMNVEV (reference sequence). CDR3 size: 13 residues. The CDR3 bases are TGTGCCAGCAGACCTTCAGGGGGTGATGGCTACACCTTC. It specifies CASRPSGGDGYTF.

The chain links TRBV5-4 to TRBJ2-1, with 7 positions matching TRBD2. Germline-derived CDR1 and CDR2 are SGHNT and YYREEE (reference sequence). Trimming at V came to 2 bases and at J to 3 bases, leaving 5 bases not matched to a gene. The CDR3 is made up of 15 amino acids. The CDR3 protein is CASSFYGLVYNEQFF. The CDR3 nucleotides are TGTGCCAGCAGCTTTTATGGACTAGTCTACAATGAGCAGTTCTTC.

This chain links TRBV28 with TRBJ2-7; possibly TRBD1 for D (6 bases). Trimming shortened V by 4 bases and J by 3 bases, and 19 bases separated the two germline ends. Germline CDR1 reads MDHEN; CDR2 reads SYDVKM. The CDR3 runs to 16 residues. CDR3 sequence reads: CASSSLQTGIIYEQYF. In nucleotides, the CDR3 is TGTGCCAGCAGTTCCCTTCAGACAGGAATTATCTACGAGCAGTACTTC.

The genes are TRBV7-6 and TRBJ2-5; D might be TRBD2 (5 bases). The germline V gene encodes CDR1 SGHVS and CDR2 FNYEAQ. CDR3 length: 15 amino acids. Trimming took off 4 bases at V and 2 bases at J, with 14 bases between the two ends. The CDR3 DNA sequence: TGTGCCAGCAGCTCCGGAAGCGGAGCTCAAGAGACCCAGTACTTC. Its translation: CASSSGSGAQETQYF.

The chain combines TRBV27 with TRBJ2-3; 11 positions agree with TRBD1. CDR3 length equals 15 residues. Looked up from germline, CDR1 is MNHEY and CDR2 is SMNVEV (reference sequence). The ends lost 4 bases at V and 7 bases at J; junction bases unmatched: 7. The CDR3 DNA sequence: TGTGCCAGCAGTTCGGGGACAGGGGGTGGGAATACGCAGTATTTT. Its translation is CASSSGTGGGNTQYF.

The chain uses TRBV27 and TRBJ2-7; D remains ambiguous. CDR3 length: 15 residues. Deletions cut 4 bases from V and 0 bases from J, with 13 bases between. From germline, CDR1 is MNHEY and CDR2 SMNVEV (reference sequence). The CDR3 here is CASSYVGVGSYEQYF. CDR3 bases: TGTGCCAGCAGTTACGTGGGCGTCGGCTCCTACGAGCAGTACTTC.

The chain is built from TRBV9 and TRBJ2-5; 12 bases match TRBD2. The CDR3 runs 15 residues. In germline, CDR1 is SGDLS, CDR2 YYNGEE. Trimming cost V 0 bases and J 5 bases; bases outside gene matches: 2. DNA for the CDR3: TGTGCCAGCAGCGTAGGTGGGACTAGCGGGGAGACCCAGTACTTC. It codes for CASSVGGTSGETQYF.